Given below is one T cell receptor beta chain in context. This sample stems from a study of cytomegalovirus exposure and HLA in healthy donors. In the PCR, 60 Vbeta and 13 Jbeta primers were used. Clones were sequenced by immunoSEQ multiplex PCR, and TCRdb holds only the in-frame ones, with some missing. The sample includes roughly 140,000 clones, around 76% of them seen just once. The specimen sequenced was PBMCs. This TCR was recovered from a man aged 18 to 30 in good health and CMV-seronegative.

CDR3 amino acids: CASSIRRGTGHIAKNIQYF. CDR3 DNA: TGTGCCAGTAGTATACGGCGGGGGACAGGGCATATAGCCAAAAACATTCAGTACTTC. The chain links TRBV19 to TRBJ2-4; 9 positions match TRBD1. The CDR3 length is 19 residues. CDR1 is LNHDA, CDR2 SQIVND, per germline (reference sequence). V lost 2 bases and J lost 0; bases outside the gene matches: 11.